This T cell receptor (beta chain) was found in a study of read filtering for tumor transcriptome and immune sequencing. Overall study context: Mean patient age was approximately 66 years, range about 47 to 90; 16 to 20 male, 14 to 15 female. About 8 patients were R-ISS I, some 16 were R-ISS II, more than five were R-ISS III.

Study observations and caveats: In IR-seq, single-read clonotypes were around four fifths of clonotypes but approximately 3.5% of reads. Compared with RNA-seq, IR-seq gave much higher clonotype depth and reliability.

This clonotype was picked up many times. Its cognate antigen is unknown. From about 400 ng of RNA, a library with molecular barcoded alpha/delta and beta/gamma adaptors was made. One entry per CDR3 protein, called by TCRdb with MiXCR from the reads. The table records roughly 38,000 distinct CDR3 sequences, 10% to 15% of them present only once. V lost 2 bases to trimming and J lost 4 bases, with 8 bases between them. Germline V lookup: CDR1 KGHDR, CDR2 SFDVKD. The CDR3 is 14 residues long. The gene calls are TRBV24-1 and TRBJ2-1, with TRBD2 as a possible D gene (5 bases). Sequenced sample: a population of CD138-negative cells sorted from bone marrow. This TCR was recovered from a donor at least 40 years old with multiple myeloma. CDR3 amino acids: CATSDSGLYNEQFF. CDR3 nucleotides: TGTGCCACCAGTGATTCCGGACTTTACAATGAGCAGTTCTTC.